Below are 25 T cell receptor beta chains sequenced from a single sample in a study of blood T cell repertoires in COVID-19. Profiled with immunoSEQ multiplex PCR; TCRdb holds only in-frame clones, not every one. The table records roughly 140,000 clones, roughly 84% of them present only once. Specimen: peripheral blood. Every receptor here comes from a woman aged 55-70 years with COVID-19, enrolled during active disease.

The chain is built from TRBV5-4 and TRBJ2-2, with 7 bases lining up with TRBD2. This CDR3 is 16 amino acids long. With V trimmed by 0 bases and J by 2 bases, 4 bases remained unmatched. The germline V gene has CDR1 SGHNT and CDR2 YYREEE (reference sequence). DNA for the CDR3: TGTGCCAGCAGCTTGGGAGGGAGGGCCAACACCGGGGAGCTGTTTTTT. Translated, it gives CASSLGGRANTGELFF.

This clone was found once. V usage is TRBV5-1 and J usage is TRBJ2-7, with 9 bases identical to TRBD2. The V gene end was trimmed by 0 bases and the J gene end by 2 bases; junction bases not matched to a gene: 0. The CDR3 is 14 residues long. Germline V CDR1 and CDR2: SGHRS, YFSETQ. CDR3 sequence (DNA): TGCGCCAGCAGCTTGGCTAGCGGGACCTACGAGCAGTACTTC. Residues: CASSLASGTYEQYF.

This clone was counted a single time. The rearrangement uses TRBV9 and TRBJ1-2; D might be TRBD1 (5 bases). Germline CDR1 SGDLS, CDR2 YYNGEE. The CDR3 sequence is 14 residues long. V shed 4 bases and J shed 6 bases, with 16 bases lying between them. The DNA for the CDR3 is TGTGCCAGCAGCCCTAGTGGGGGAGGGGATGGCTACACCTTC. Translation gives CASSPSGGGDGYTF.

V is TRBV2 and J is TRBJ2-1, with D possibly matching TRBD1 (5 bases). Germline values: CDR1 SNHLY, CDR2 FYNNEI. Deletions cut 0 bases from V and 4 bases from J, with 16 bases between. CDR3 size: 17 residues. The DNA of the CDR3 is TGTGCCAGCAGTGAAGCGCTTCTGCAGGGTGGGTACAATGAGCAGTTCTTC. Amino acid sequence: CASSEALLQGGYNEQFF.

The chain links TRBV18 to TRBJ1-1; the D is unclear. V was trimmed by 6 bases and J by 3 bases, leaving 11 bases between them. There are 13 residues in the CDR3. From germline, CDR1 is KGHSH and CDR2 LQKENI. Written as DNA, the CDR3 is TGTGCCAGCTCCGCCCCCCAGGACACTGAAGCTTTCTTT. Protein sequence: CASSAPQDTEAFF.

The J gene is TRBJ2-7, the V gene TRBV9, with D possibly being TRBD1 (5 bases). Per the germline V gene, CDR1 is SGDLS and CDR2 is YYNGEE. Trimming took off 0 bases at V and 1 base at J, with 8 bases between the two ends. This CDR3 spans 14 amino acids. The CDR3 region has the DNA TGTGCCAGCAGCGTAGGAGCAGGGTCCTACGAGCAGTACTTC. Amino acid sequence: CASSVGAGSYEQYF. The full variable domain, completed using reference TRBV9 and TRBJ2-7, is DSGVTQTPKHLITATGQRVTLRCSPRSGDLSVYWYQQSLDQGLQFLIQYYNGEERAKGNILERFSAQQFPDLHSELNLSSLELGDSALYFCASSVGAGSYEQYFGPGTRLTVT.

The J gene is TRBJ1-3, the V gene TRBV29-1; D unresolved. Germline CDR1 is SQVTM and CDR2 is ANQGSEA. V lost 7 bases and J 4 bases, leaving 8 bases between the germline ends. The CDR3 contains 11 residues. CDR3 region: CSGLEGNTIYF. The CDR3 nucleotides read TGCAGCGGACTGGAGGGAAACACCATATATTTT.

The table lists this clone with a few counts. This chain uses TRBV10-1 with TRBJ2-7, with 8 positions matching TRBD2. This CDR3 comprises 14 residues. CDR1 and CDR2 (germline): WNHNN, SYGVQD (reference sequence). Trimming cost V 5 bases and J 9 bases; bases outside gene matches: 12. CDR3 residues: CASSSGAGALSQYF. The CDR3 DNA reads as TGCGCCAGCAGTAGTGGAGCGGGAGCTCTATCGCAGTACTTC.

J is TRBJ2-7 and V is TRBV4-1, with a tentative D call TRBD2 (6 bases). The CDR3 runs 11 residues. Per the germline V gene, CDR1 is MGHRA and CDR2 is YSYEKL. The CDR3 bases are TGCGCCAGCAGCCAAGGGAGGGGTTTGGTGGTC. This encodes CASSQGRGLVV.

V gene TRBV18 combines with J gene TRBJ1-3; 7 positions agree with TRBD1. Looked up from germline, CDR1 is KGHSH and CDR2 is LQKENI. The V and J ends lost 4 bases and 4 bases, in that order; junction bases with no gene match: 10. This CDR3 is 16 amino acids long. CDR3 sequence: CASSQNPTGSGNTIYF. In DNA, the CDR3 is TGTGCCAGCTCACAAAACCCGACAGGGTCCGGAAACACCATATATTTT.

The genes are TRBV19 and TRBJ2-3; 10 nucleotides line up with TRBD1. The CDR3 has 16 amino acids. CDR1 and CDR2 (germline): LNHDA, SQIVND (reference sequence). Trimming took 4 bases from V and 2 from J; bases not matched to a gene: 6. Here the CDR3 DNA reads TGTGCCAGTAGTACGGGACAGGGGATTAACACAGATACGCAGTATTTT. Its protein product is CASSTGQGINTDTQYF.

The genes are TRBV3-1 (or the pseudogene TRBV3-2) and TRBJ1-6; 9 bases match TRBD1. This CDR3 has 14 amino acids. The V and J ends lost 1 base and 9 bases, in that order; junction bases with no gene match: 1. Germline CDR1 and CDR2: LGHDT and YNNKEL (reference sequence). This CDR3 reads CASSQVDRGSPLHF. The CDR3 DNA reads TGTGCCAGCAGCCAAGTGGACAGGGGTTCACCCCTCCACTTT.

The chain recombines TRBV11-2 with TRBJ2-3; D remains ambiguous. Trimming cost V 1 base and J 3 bases, with 8 bases left between them. Per the germline V gene, CDR1 is SGHAT and CDR2 is FQNNGV. The CDR3 covers 14 residues. In DNA, the CDR3 is TGTGCCAGCAGCTTAGCAGCGCTGACAGATACGCAGTATTTT. This sequence encodes CASSLAALTDTQYF.

The V and J genes are TRBV27 and TRBJ2-7; tentatively, D is TRBD2 (5 bases). Trimming left V 3 bases short and J 4 bases short, with 10 bases between. There are 13 residues in the CDR3. Germline V lookup: CDR1 MNHEY, CDR2 SMNVEV (reference sequence). Written as DNA, the CDR3 is TGTGCCAGCAGTTTCGGAGAGGGATACGAGCAGTACTTC. Translated, it gives CASSFGEGYEQYF.

This clone has only one observation. The J gene is TRBJ2-1, the V gene TRBV10-1, with D possibly being TRBD2 (5 bases). Germline CDR1 WNHNN, CDR2 SYGVQD (reference sequence). The V gene lost 4 bases and the J gene lost 1 base, with 11 bases spanning the gap. The CDR3 is made up of 15 amino acids. DNA for the CDR3: TGCGCCAGCAGTGGGACCGAGGGATCCTACAATGAGCAGTTCTTC. It translates to CASSGTEGSYNEQFF.

The chain combines TRBV27 with TRBJ1-1; TRBD1 is a possible D gene (5 bases). Germline CDR1 reads MNHEY; CDR2 reads SMNVEV (reference sequence). This CDR3 region has 14 residues. Trimming removed 2 bases from V and 4 bases from J, with 11 bases in between. The CDR3 bases are TGTGCCAGCAGTTTAGAAGGGGTTGGCACTGAAGCTTTCTTT. Encoded protein: CASSLEGVGTEAFF.

J is TRBJ1-2 and V is TRBV5-1, with unresolved D. This CDR3 has 14 residues. Trimming left V 0 bases short and J 4 bases short, with 10 bases between. CDR1 and CDR2 (germline): SGHRS, YFSETQ. The CDR3: CASSLGEAGYGYTF. The CDR3 DNA follows: TGCGCCAGCAGCTTGGGGGAAGCGGGCTATGGCTACACCTTC.

This sequence joins TRBV18 and TRBJ1-2; D remains unclear. Trimming shortened V by 3 bases and J by 6 bases, and 14 bases separated the two germline ends. In germline, CDR1 is KGHSH, CDR2 LQKENI. The CDR3 loop spans 14 amino acids. CDR3 protein: CASSPVAGVDGYTF. CDR3 bases: TGTGCCAGCTCACCTGTCGCGGGCGTCGATGGCTACACCTTC.

The table lists this clone with many counts. The J gene is TRBJ2-2, the V gene TRBV12-5; tentative D call: TRBD2 (6 bases). The CDR3 contains 17 residues. V was trimmed by 3 bases and J by 7 bases, leaving 21 bases between them. From germline, CDR1 is LGHNT and CDR2 FRNRAP. The CDR3 reads CASGLDPGLKSGGELFF. The CDR3 coding sequence is TGTGCTAGTGGTTTAGATCCGGGACTGAAAAGCGGCGGGGAGCTGTTTTTT.

As to this clone: An end of the junction does not agree with germline; a read error may underlie this. J is TRBJ1-1 and V is TRBV12-3 or TRBV12-4; tentative D call: TRBD1 (5 bases). CDR3 size: 13 residues. CDR3 loop: CASRIPGNSEAFF. The CDR3 DNA sequence: TGTGCCAGCAGAATACCAGGGAACTCTGAAGCTTTCTTT.

This chain joins TRBV18 and TRBJ1-4; D uncertain. V was cut by 3 bases and J by 0 bases, with 17 bases left in between. Germline CDR1 and CDR2: KGHSH and LQKENI. CDR3 length: 18 residues. For the CDR3, the DNA is TGTGCCAGCTCACCTCAAGCTGCCGGTGGAGCAACTAATGAAAAACTGTTTTTT. It is translated as CASSPQAAGGATNEKLFF.

The gene calls are TRBV9 and TRBJ1-1, with TRBD1 identical over 8 bases. Germline CDR1 and CDR2: SGDLS and YYNGEE. This CDR3 comprises 15 residues. Trimming at V came to 4 bases and at J to 5 bases, leaving 10 bases not matched to a gene. CDR3 coding DNA: TGTGCCAGCAGCACAGGTACTAACAGGGGGACTGAAGCTTTCTTT. This sequence encodes CASSTGTNRGTEAFF.

The J gene is TRBJ1-6, the V gene TRBV30; TRBD1 might be the D (5 bases). The germline CDR1 and CDR2 sequences are GTSNPN and SVGIG (reference sequence). The V end lost 1 base, the J end lost 5 bases, and 12 bases lay between the germline ends. This CDR3 region has 15 residues. This chain's CDR3 is CAWSGGGTDNSPLHF. CDR3 nucleotides: TGTGCCTGGAGTGGGGGGGGGACTGATAATTCACCCCTCCACTTT.

This clone was seen a handful of times. The rearrangement links TRBV24-1 to TRBJ1-4, with TRBD1 identical over 10 bases. Germline loops: CDR1 KGHDR, CDR2 SFDVKD. The CDR3 length is 16 residues. V was pared by 2 bases and J by 6 bases, with 5 bases of the junction left unmatched. This chain's CDR3 is CATSDYSTGGHEKLFF. The DNA for the CDR3 is TGTGCCACCAGTGATTATTCGACAGGGGGCCATGAAAAACTGTTTTTT.

Here the CDR3 reads CASSITSGATNEKLFF. DNA of the CDR3: TGTGCCAGCAGCATAACCTCAGGGGCAACTAATGAAAAACTGTTTTTT. The chain is built from TRBV21-1 and TRBJ1-4; TRBD1 is the table's D call and was not checked against the DNA. TRBV21-1 is an annotated pseudogene. The length of the CDR3 is 16 residues.